This is a list of T cell receptor beta chains from one sample in a study of beta chain features in type 1 diabetes. Clones were sequenced by immunoSEQ multiplex PCR, and TCRdb holds only the in-frame ones, with some missing. Of about 470,000 clones detected, about 30% appear once; the ten largest clones hold around 0.065%. Sequenced: naive CD4+ T cells from blood. The receptors stem from a man aged 18-30 years in good health. CDR3s include the opening cysteine and the closing phenylalanine or tryptophan. The order of the fields is clone size, V gene, D gene, J gene, CDR3 DNA, CDR3 protein. The D gene is left open where the match is weak. Clone size appears in some rows only: once, few, many, or a class for an expanded clone.

>few|TRBV5-1|NA|TRBJ2-1
TGCGCCAGCAGCTTTGCGGCGACCTCCTACAATGAGCAGTTCTTC
CASSFAATSYNEQFF
>few|TRBV11-2|NA|TRBJ2-3
TGTGCCAGCAGCCCACGTCCGGATAACATGGATACGCAGTATTTT
CASSPRPDNMDTQYF
>NA|TRBV6-1|NA|TRBJ2-5
TGTGCCAGCAGTAAATCCCGGGACAACCAAGAGACCCAGTACTTC
CASSKSRDNQETQYF
>NA|TRBV7-9|TRBD2|TRBJ2-2
TGTGCCAGCATCCTTAGTACTAGCGGCGCCGGGGAGCTGTTTTTT
CASILSTSGAGELFF
>NA|TRBV29-1|NA|TRBJ1-1
TGCAGCGCAGGTACCGGCAACACTGAAGCTTTCTTT
CSAGTGNTEAFF
>few|TRBV10-3|TRBD1|TRBJ2-3
TGTGCCACCGAGGGACAGTGGCCAGATACGCAGTATTTT
CATEGQWPDTQYF
>few|TRBV10-3|NA|TRBJ1-2
TGTGCCATCAGTGAGGGCAAGGACGGGAACTATGGCTACACCTTC
CAISEGKDGNYGYTF
>NA|TRBV4-3|TRBD1|TRBJ2-5
TGCGCCAGCAGCCAACGGGACAGAGCCGGGGAGACCCAGTACTTC
CASSQRDRAGETQYF
>NA|TRBV28|NA|TRBJ2-2
TGTGCCAGCAGTTCCCTAAACACCCCAGTCGGGGAGCTGTTTTTT
CASSSLNTPVGELFF
>few|TRBV2|NA|TRBJ2-6
TGTGCCAGCAGGACCGAGTCCGGGGCCAACGTCCTGACTTTC
CASRTESGANVLTF
>NA|TRBV15|TRBD2|TRBJ2-7
TGTGCCACCAGCAGAGTCACTAGCGGGGCCGTGCAGTACTTC
CATSRVTSGAVQYF
>NA|TRBV6-5|TRBD1|TRBJ2-7
TGTGCCAGCAGGCCCGGGGACAGGGTCTACGAGCAGTACTTC
CASRPGDRVYEQYF
>NA|TRBV5-1|NA|TRBJ2-1
TGCGCCAGCAGGGCAGTAGATGAGCAGTTCTTC
CASRAVDEQFF
>NA|TRBV18|TRBD1|TRBJ1-2
TGTGCCAGCTCACCAGGACAGGAAACAACCTATGGCTACACCTTC
CASSPGQETTYGYTF
>NA|TRBV6-1|NA|TRBJ2-2
TGTGCCAGCCGACCCGAGGCCACCGGGGAGCTGTTTTTT
CASRPEATGELFF
>NA|TRBV2|NA|TRBJ2-4
TGTGCCAGCAGTGGGACGGGCGGGAAGTCCAAAAACATTCAGTACTTC
CASSGTGGKSKNIQYF
>NA|TRBV29-1|NA|TRBJ2-5
TGCAGCGTTATCGTGCAAGAGACCCAGTACTTC
CSVIVQETQYF
>few|TRBV29-1|NA|TRBJ2-1
TGCAGCGCTACGAAGCGTTCCCCGAGCAATGAGCAGTTCTTC
CSATKRSPSNEQFF
>NA|TRBV7-2|NA|TRBJ2-6
TGTGCCAGCAGCCGGGGGCCTGGGGCCAACGTCCTGACTTTC
CASSRGPGANVLTF
>few|TRBV7-9|NA|TRBJ1-2
TGTGCCAGCAGCTTACCGAGGGATCTTAACTATGGCTACACCTTC
CASSLPRDLNYGYTF
>NA|TRBV2|NA|TRBJ1-5
TGTGCCAGCAGTGAAGCGGGGAGGGCCCAGCCCCAGCATTTT
CASSEAGRAQPQHF
>few|TRBV12-5|TRBD2|TRBJ2-5
TGTGCTAGTGGTCTCATGGTAGCGGGAGGGCCCCAAGAGACCCAGTACTTC
CASGLMVAGGPQETQYF
>NA|TRBV7-8|NA|TRBJ2-7
TGTGCCAGCAGCTTAATGGGCAGGGAGTTCTACGAGCAGTACTTC
CASSLMGREFYEQYF
>few|TRBV7-9|TRBD2|TRBJ2-1
TGTGCCAGCAGCTCCAAGCGGGAGTTCTACAATGAGCAGTTCTTC
CASSSKREFYNEQFF
>once|TRBV9|TRBD1|TRBJ2-7
TGTGCCAGCAGCGACGGACAGGTGGGGATCTACGAGCAGTACTTC
CASSDGQVGIYEQYF
>NA|TRBV5-1|NA|TRBJ2-3
TGCGCCAGCAGCTCCTTGCCCACAGATACGCAGTATTTT
CASSSLPTDTQYF
>NA|TRBV7-9|NA|TRBJ2-3
TGTGCCAGCAGCTTAACGGCAGATACGCAGTATTTT
CASSLTADTQYF
>NA|TRBV28|NA|TRBJ2-3
TGTGCCAGCAGTGGGACGTGGGCCCGTGAATATTTT
CASSGTWAREYF
>once|TRBV28|NA|TRBJ2-7
TGTGCCAGCAGTTTCCGTGCGGGGCACTACGAGCAGTACTTC
CASSFRAGHYEQYF
>few|TRBV30|NA|TRBJ2-3
TGTGCCTGGAGTGTAGAAGGGTCGGGCACAGATACGCAGTATTTT
CAWSVEGSGTDTQYF
>NA|TRBV29-1|NA|TRBJ1-1
TGCAGCGTTGCCCTTGTTAACACTGAAGCTTTCTTT
CSVALVNTEAFF
>once|TRBV19|NA|TRBJ2-6
TGTGCCAGTAGTCCCGACAGGGAGGCCGGGGCCAACGTCCTGACTTTC
CASSPDREAGANVLTF
>NA|TRBV9|NA|TRBJ1-2
TGTGCCAGCAGCGTAGCTGGAGGCCCCTACTATGGCTACACCTTC
CASSVAGGPYYGYTF
>NA|TRBV10-3|NA|TRBJ1-1
TGTGCCATGGCCCAGCATGGTACGAACACTGAAGCTTTCTTT
CAMAQHGTNTEAFF
>NA|TRBV11-2|NA|TRBJ2-5
TGTGCCAGCAGCTTAGCGATGGAGACCCAGTACTTC
CASSLAMETQYF
>NA|TRBV5-1|NA|TRBJ2-3
TGCGCCAGCGACAGTGGAGAGGCCACAGATACGCAGTATTTT
CASDSGEATDTQYF
>few|TRBV7-2|NA|TRBJ2-1
TGTGCCAGCGGGGGACTGGGTAACAATGAGCAGTTCTTC
CASGGLGNNEQFF
>few|TRBV11-2|TRBD1|TRBJ1-1
TGTGCCAGCAGCTCCGCTTACAGGGGCGCGGGAACTGAAGCTTTCTTT
CASSSAYRGAGTEAFF
>few|TRBV30|NA|TRBJ2-7
TGTGCCTGGAGTGTAAAGTACGAGCAGTACTTC
CAWSVKYEQYF
>few|TRBV29-1|NA|TRBJ1-1
TGCAGCCTCAGGGGAGGTGATGCCACTGAAGCTTTCTTT
CSLRGGDATEAFF
>NA|TRBV5-4|NA|TRBJ2-5
TGTGCCAGCAGCTTGGAGTTAGAGACCCAGTACTTC
CASSLELETQYF
>few|TRBV30|TRBD1|TRBJ1-5
TGTGCCTGGAGCCTGGGACAGGGGAGTAAGCAGCCCCAGCATTTT
CAWSLGQGSKQPQHF
>NA|TRBV4-3|TRBD2|TRBJ2-5
TGCGCCAGCAGCCAAGATCGAAAAAGCACTAGCGGGACTAAAGAGACCCAGTACTTC
CASSQDRKSTSGTKETQYF
>few|TRBV18|NA|TRBJ2-5
TGTGCCAGCTCACCCGGGGGTTTGGAGACCCAGTACTTC
CASSPGGLETQYF
>NA|TRBV30|TRBD1|TRBJ1-2
TGTGCCTGGAGTACAGGGGGCCGGGTCGGCTACACCTTC
CAWSTGGRVGYTF
>NA|TRBV7-2|TRBD2|TRBJ2-1
TGTGCCAGCAGCTTATCCAGCGGGGGGTACAATGAGCAGTTCTTC
CASSLSSGGYNEQFF
>few|TRBV29-1|NA|TRBJ2-3
TGCAGCGTTGTCTACGGGAGAATCCCAGATACGCAGTATTTT
CSVVYGRIPDTQYF
>NA|TRBV6-1|NA|TRBJ2-7
TGTGCCAGCATCTCGAGTCTCAACGACGAGCAGTACTTC
CASISSLNDEQYF
>once|TRBV4-1|NA|TRBJ2-3
TGCGCCAGCAGCCAAGAGGTTGACGGGCCTAGCACAGATACGCAGTATTTT
CASSQEVDGPSTDTQYF
>NA|TRBV10-3|TRBD2|TRBJ2-1
TGTGCCATCAGATCGGGAGGGGAGTCGTACAATGAGCAGTTCTTC
CAIRSGGESYNEQFF
>few|TRBV27|NA|TRBJ1-2
TGTGCCAGCAGTCGGACAGACAGCTATGGCTACACCTTC
CASSRTDSYGYTF
>few|TRBV29-1|NA|TRBJ2-7
TGCAGCGTTGGTGGAGGAGGACCCGAGCAGTACTTC
CSVGGGGPEQYF
>few|TRBV27|NA|TRBJ2-7
TGTGCCAGCAGTTTAATCGGGGAAGTTGAGTACTTC
CASSLIGEVEYF
>once|TRBV4-2|TRBD2|TRBJ2-1
TGTGCCAGCAGCCAAGATGGGGAGTGGGAGGGTGAGCAGTTCTTC
CASSQDGEWEGEQFF
>NA|TRBV30|NA|TRBJ1-5
TGTGCCTGGAGTGGACAGGACAATCAGCCCCAGCATTTT
CAWSGQDNQPQHF
>few|TRBV4-3|NA|TRBJ2-3
TGCGCCAGCAGCCAAGAGAAGCGCGATACGCAGTATTTT
CASSQEKRDTQYF